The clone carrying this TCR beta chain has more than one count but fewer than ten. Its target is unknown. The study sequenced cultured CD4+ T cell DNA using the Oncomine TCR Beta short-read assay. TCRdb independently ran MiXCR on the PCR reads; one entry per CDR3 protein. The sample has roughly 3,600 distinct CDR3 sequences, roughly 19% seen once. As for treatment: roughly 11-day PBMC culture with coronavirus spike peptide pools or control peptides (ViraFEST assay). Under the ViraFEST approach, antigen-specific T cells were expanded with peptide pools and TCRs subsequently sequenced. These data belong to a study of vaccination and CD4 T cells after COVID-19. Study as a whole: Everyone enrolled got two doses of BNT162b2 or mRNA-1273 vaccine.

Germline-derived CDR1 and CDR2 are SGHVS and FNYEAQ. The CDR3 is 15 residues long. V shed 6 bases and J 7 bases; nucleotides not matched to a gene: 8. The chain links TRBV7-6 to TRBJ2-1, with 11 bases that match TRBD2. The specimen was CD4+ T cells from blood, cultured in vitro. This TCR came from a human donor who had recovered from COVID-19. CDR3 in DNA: TGTGCCAGCAGTCGTATAGCGGGGGGGCCAAATGAGCAGTTCTTC. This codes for CASSRIAGGPNEQFF.